This T cell receptor (beta chain) is from a study of blood T cell repertoires in COVID-19. V was clipped by 4 bases and J by 4 bases, with 8 bases between them. The CDR3 is 12 amino acids. Germline V gene lookup returns CDR1 SGHDT and CDR2 YYEEEE. How the authors handled the data: Amplification from reference gene primers served as the basis for estimated nucleated cell counts. Some clones are missing from TCRdb's copy, which holds only in-frame ones; the method was immunoSEQ multiplex PCR. V, J and clone size were drawn from that table, and D and trimming were deduced from the DNA. The sample gives about 230,000 clones, around 86% of which show up once; 11% is in the top ten. A Seattle source enrolled patients during active infection and followed them longitudinally.

Specimen: peripheral blood. V gene TRBV5-6 combines with J gene TRBJ1-1; D is ambiguous. The sequence was collected from a man between 45 and 60 years old with COVID-19, enrolled during active disease. CDR3 loop: CASSLPRTEAFF. In nucleotides, the CDR3 is TGTGCCAGCAGCCTCCCCCGCACTGAAGCTTTCTTT.